This entry is about one T cell receptor (beta chain). Its antigen is not yet known. No base quality values were provided; no much bigger clone lies one nucleotide off. The sample belongs to a study of blood T cell repertoires in COVID-19 (TCRdb year 2020). Study-wide context: The collaborator samples originated in the United States, Italy and Spain and spanned the acute and convalescent phases of COVID-19. The dataset comprised deeply sampled blood TCRbeta repertoires from subjects exposed to, actively infected with, or recovered from COVID-19. The repertoires were released in a freely available public database meant as a resource for research on the immune response to SARS-CoV-2. Where available, HLA class I and class II types were taken from metadata supplied by the sample provider and were not determined by assay-based typing. Sample metadata almost always included a de-identified subject ID, COVID-19 status, age in years and sex. The samples were drawn from two sources: the first 160 participants of the ongoing ImmuneRACE study, and fewer than 1,500 subjects contributed by 6 global collaborators. The prospective study material was composed of cDNA or gDNA derived from T cells, B-cell-depleted T cells, or PBMCs. Overall results and qualifications from the work: The quantity of clinical and demographic metadata differed by source and by participant and was supplied without curation.

The immunoSEQ Assay, a bias-controlled multiplex PCR, was used to amplify TCRbeta CDR3 regions from genomic DNA. Processing in the source paper ran as follows. Nucleated cell counts per sample were estimated from amplification of reference gene primers within the assay. Sequence reads were collapsed and filtered to measure the absolute abundance of every unique TCRbeta CDR3 rearrangement. For each sample, productive Simpson clonality was calculated as the square root of Simpson's diversity index across productive rearrangements. The table comes from immuneACCESS by way of TCRdb, which keeps in-frame sequences with V and J called. Part of the clones is missing from these tables; in studies checked, under half for an unresolved V gene and the rest for unknown reasons. From that table come the V and J calls and clone size; the DNA was used to work out D and trimming. The sample table lists 330,000 or so clones, 75% to 90% of them with a count of one. 5% to 6% of the sample rests with the top ten.

V is cut by 0 bases and J by 6 bases, and the space between the germline ends is 5 bases. Reading the germline V gene gives CDR1 MNHEY and CDR2 SVGAGI. The CDR3 holds 13 amino acids from the cysteine to the phenylalanine. Just the 39-base CDR3 DNA is kept, in frame starting at base 1. Participants in the prospective study were enrolled through a virtual design, were aged roughly 18 to 90 years, and lived in about 25 United States geographic areas. Cohort assignment in the prospective study relied on participant-reported clinical history from a screening survey and a study questionnaire. Recovered participants in ImmuneRACE Cohort 3 were defined as having two consecutive negative NP/OP PCR tests, clearance from a healthcare professional, or resolution of symptoms. Mobile phlebotomists in the prospective study collected whole blood, serum and a nasopharyngeal or oropharyngeal swab from every participant. Over a roughly 2-month period, participants in the prospective study had the option of providing additional blood draws and questionnaires. Blood samples from the prospective study were shipped frozen or at room temperature prior to DNA extraction.

The chain employs TRBV6-5 and TRBJ2-2, with the D gene call left open. The origin of this receptor is a young man who had recovered from COVID-19. The sample was PBMCs or T cells enriched from blood (not recorded which). Here the CDR3 is given as CASSYSSAGELFF. Read as DNA, the sequence is TGTGCCAGCAGTTACTCTTCTGCCGGGGAGCTGTTTTTT.